The entry that follows covers one TCR beta chain sequence. The protocol was immunoSEQ multiplex PCR, while the TCRdb copy is restricted to in-frame clones and leaves out a portion. Of roughly 82,000 clones in the sample, 87% were seen once. The CDR3 runs to 18 residues. The J segment lost 7 bases and the V segment lost 7 bases, leaving 21 bases of the junction unmatched. This entry is derived from a study of siplizumab effects on memory and regulatory T cells. The chain recombines TRBV6-7 with TRBJ2-2; TRBD1 matches 7 bases. TRBV6-7 is labeled an ORF, and its function is uncertain. Sequenced: Tregs sorted from blood. The clonotype comes from a human donor in good health. The CDR3 DNA is TGTGCCAGCACTGAGAGCGACAGGGAAGGGGAGATGGACGGGGAGCTGTTTTTT. As protein: CASTESDREGEMDGELFF.